Ten or more counts support the clone carrying this T cell receptor (beta chain). What it binds is unknown. Trimming took 5 bases from V and 3 from J, leaving 16 bases between them. The CDR3 covers 15 residues. Germline V lookup: CDR1 SGHTA, CDR2 FQGNSA. The data originate from a study of T cells in Graves' hyperthyroidism and ophthalmopathy. Study outcomes and limitations: Blood also held most thyroid clonotypes expanded beyond 0.001.

Among the patients, aged 18 to 65, hyperthyroidism was newly diagnosed and had lasted under 2 months. Amplified regions were TCR beta CDR3 sequences from RNA transcripts. HTBI primers were employed in a first-round RT-PCR of the TCR CDR3. MiXCR was run by TCRdb on the multiplex PCR reads, yielding one entry per CDR3 protein. The sample has under 750,000 distinct CDR3 sequences; around a sixth are singletons. This rearrangement joins TRBV7-2 to TRBJ1-1; D possibly corresponds to TRBD1 (6 bases). What was sequenced was blood. This TCR derives from a woman aged 50 to 60 with Graves' hyperthyroidism that later progressed to Graves' ophthalmopathy. The CDR3 DNA reads TGTGCCAGCAGCCGTTTACAGGGCGGTCACACTGAAGCTTTCTTT. This codes for CASSRLQGGHTEAFF.